This TCR beta chain was identified in a study of control samples from healthy donors and cancer patients. CDR3 length equals 14 residues. Per germline, CDR1 SQVTM and CDR2 ANQGSEA. About this clone itself: Since a much larger clone is just one base distant, this may be a read error.

Assay used: immunoSEQ multiplex PCR; TCRdb lists only in-frame clones, some missing. The sample yields roughly 80,000 clones, around nine tenths seen once. The origin of this receptor is a man aged 45 to 65 in good health. This chain joins TRBV29-1 and TRBJ2-2, with 11 nucleotides matching TRBD1. The material sequenced was blood. The CDR3 DNA reads TGCAGCGTACCGGGACAGGGGGATACCGAGGAGCTGTTTTTT. Translating it yields CSVPGQGDTEELFF.